The rows below give T cell receptor beta chains drawn from one sample of a study of blood T cell repertoires in COVID-19. TCRdb keeps only in-frame clones here, not all; method: immunoSEQ multiplex PCR. The data show around 180,000 clones, 70% to 90% seen once. Material for sequencing was peripheral blood. The receptors were sampled from an elderly woman with acute or convalescent COVID-19. Each CDR3 is given with its conserved first and last residue. A D gene is named only where the DNA matches it firmly. Clone size appears in some rows only: once, few, many, or a class for an expanded clone.

V gene	D gene	J gene	clone size	CDR3 protein	CDR3 DNA
TRBV6-5	TRBD1	TRBJ1-1	NA	CASSYSHRGSIPEAFF	TGTGCCAGCAGTTACTCGCACAGGGGGAGTATTCCTGAAGCTTTCTTT
TRBV5-8	TRBD1	TRBJ2-1	once	CASSLPGQGYNEQFF	TGTGCCAGCAGCTTGCCGGGACAGGGTTACAATGAGCAGTTCTTC
TRBV18	TRBD1	TRBJ2-5	NA	CASSPGQQETQYF	TGTGCCAGCTCACCGGGACAGCAAGAGACCCAGTACTTC
TRBV12-3/TRBV12-4	NA	TRBJ2-7	NA	CASADSLGVEQYF	TGTGCCAGCGCGGACAGCCTCGGCGTCGAGCAGTACTTC
TRBV10-1	TRBD2	TRBJ2-1	NA	CASSDGTSGTSEQFF	TGCGCCAGCAGTGATGGGACTAGCGGGACGAGTGAGCAGTTCTTC
TRBV7-8	NA	TRBJ2-7	few	CASSPMGREQYF	TGTGCCAGCAGCCCTATGGGGAGAGAGCAGTACTTC
TRBV7-2	NA	TRBJ2-5	few	CASSLSRGQETQYF	TGTGCCAGCAGCTTATCCAGAGGACAAGAGACCCAGTACTTC
TRBV19	NA	TRBJ1-3	once	CASSPHEWSSGNTIYF	TGTGCCAGTAGTCCCCACGAGTGGAGCTCTGGAAACACCATATATTTT
TRBV19	TRBD1	TRBJ1-1	NA	CASSPEDRGNTEAFF	TGTGCCAGTAGTCCGGAGGACAGGGGGAACACTGAAGCTTTCTTT
TRBV5-4	TRBD1	TRBJ2-5	NA	CASSLGDRSETQYF	TGTGCCAGCAGCTTGGGGGACAGGTCGGAGACCCAGTACTTC
TRBV5-5	NA	TRBJ2-7	NA	CASSPRVAGSSYEQYF	TGTGCCAGCAGCCCCCGGGTGGCGGGAAGCTCCTACGAGCAGTACTTC
TRBV7-2	TRBD1	TRBJ2-5	NA	CASSPGTAGAQYF	TGTGCCAGCAGCCCCGGGACAGCCGGGGCCCAGTACTTC
TRBV10-2	NA	TRBJ1-2	NA	CASSDGRGGNYGYTF	TGCGCCAGCAGTGACGGAAGGGGTGGAAACTATGGCTACACCTTC
TRBV4-2	NA	TRBJ2-7	NA	CASSQVGGSSYEQYF	TGTGCCAGCAGCCAAGTTGGCGGTTCGTCCTACGAGCAGTACTTC
TRBV6-5	NA	TRBJ1-3	NA	CASSFTGSGGNTIYF	TGTGCCAGCAGTTTTACAGGGTCAGGAGGAAACACCATATATTTT
TRBV27	NA	TRBJ1-6	NA	CASSLSGGSSYNSPLHF	TGTGCCAGCAGTTTATCGGGCGGGAGCTCCTATAATTCACCCCTCCACTTT
TRBV24-1	NA	TRBJ1-1	NA	CATRGAGNTEAFF	TGTGCCACCAGAGGGGCAGGGAACACTGAAGCTTTCTTT
TRBV5-1	NA	TRBJ1-4	NA	CASSLWVSGEKLFF	TGCGCCAGCAGCTTGTGGGTGTCAGGGGAAAAACTGTTTTTT
TRBV7-8	NA	TRBJ2-2	few	CASSLSRAANTGELFF	TGTGCCAGCAGCTTAAGCAGGGCCGCGAACACCGGGGAGCTGTTTTTT
TRBV7-2	NA	TRBJ1-1	NA	CASRSGSHSEAFF	TGTGCCAGCAGGTCCGGGTCACACTCTGAAGCTTTCTTT
TRBV6-6	TRBD1	TRBJ2-1	NA	CASSYRQGWNEQFF	TGTGCCAGCAGTTACCGACAGGGCTGGAATGAGCAGTTCTTC
TRBV7-9	NA	TRBJ2-2	NA	CASSLGVTDTGELFF	TGTGCCAGCAGCTTAGGAGTGACAGACACCGGGGAGCTGTTTTTT
TRBV4-3	TRBD1	TRBJ2-2	NA	CASSSPGQGAGGELFF	TGCGCCAGCAGCTCTCCGGGACAGGGGGCGGGCGGGGAGCTGTTTTTT
TRBV5-5	NA	TRBJ1-2	NA	CLFSNYGYTF	TGCCTCTTTTCTAACTATGGCTACACCTTC
TRBV7-2	TRBD2	TRBJ2-1	NA	CASSPSGRAGNEQFF	TGTGCCAGCAGCCCCAGCGGGAGGGCCGGGAATGAGCAGTTCTTC
TRBV18	NA	TRBJ1-2	NA	CASSPERQAVYGYTF	TGTGCCAGCTCACCGGAGCGACAGGCGGTTTATGGCTACACCTTC
TRBV7-2	TRBD1	TRBJ2-5	NA	CASSRDRVEGETQYF	TGTGCCAGCAGCAGGGACAGGGTTGAAGGAGAGACCCAGTACTTC
TRBV19	TRBD1	TRBJ1-5	NA	CASSLSRTGFSGGMRPQHF	TGTGCCAGTAGTCTGAGTCGGACAGGGTTCTCGGGAGGTATGAGGCCCCAGCATTTT
TRBV5-4	NA	TRBJ1-1	NA	CASSLSGVNTEAFF	TGTGCCAGCAGCTTGTCCGGGGTGAACACTGAAGCTTTCTTT
TRBV7-7	NA	TRBJ2-2	NA	CASSTTGGGELFF	TGTGCCAGCAGCACGACCGGGGGCGGGGAGCTGTTTTTT
TRBV6-5	TRBD2	TRBJ2-1	NA	CASSKRTSGANEQFF	TGTGCCAGCAGTAAAAGGACTAGCGGAGCCAATGAGCAGTTCTTC
TRBV18	NA	TRBJ1-1	once	CASSPAGMNTEAFF	TGTGCCAGCTCACCAGCAGGGATGAACACTGAAGCTTTCTTT
TRBV10-2	NA	TRBJ2-7	NA	CASSSRDEQYF	TGCGCCAGCAGTTCCAGGGACGAGCAGTACTTC
TRBV11-2	NA	TRBJ1-1	few	CASSPAGGLNTEAFF	TGTGCCAGCAGCCCGGCGGGTGGACTGAACACTGAAGCTTTCTTT
TRBV7-6	NA	TRBJ2-1	NA	CASSLAGQNNEQFF	TGTGCCAGCAGCTTAGCGGGGCAGAACAATGAGCAGTTCTTC
TRBV25-1	NA	TRBJ2-3	NA	CASSFSSPDTQYF	TGTGCCAGCAGTTTTAGCAGCCCAGATACGCAGTATTTT
TRBV2	NA	TRBJ1-5	NA	CASSSRMGNQPQHF	TGTGCCAGCAGTTCCAGGATGGGCAATCAGCCCCAGCATTTT
TRBV7-2	NA	TRBJ2-1	NA	CAGARTHNEQFF	TGTGCCGGGGCTCGTACCCACAATGAGCAGTTCTTC
TRBV10-2	TRBD1	TRBJ2-7	once	CASDEGQGRYEQYF	TGCGCCAGCGATGAGGGACAGGGGCGCTACGAGCAGTACTTC
TRBV9	NA	TRBJ2-3	NA	CASSVDQYTDTQYF	TGTGCCAGCAGCGTAGATCAGTACACAGATACGCAGTATTTT
TRBV6-5	TRBD1	TRBJ2-4	NA	CASSYSGRTGGNIQYF	TGTGCCAGCAGTTACTCGGGCAGGACAGGCGGAAACATTCAGTACTTC
TRBV29-1	TRBD1	TRBJ1-5	NA	CSVGTGNQPQHF	TGCAGCGTGGGGACAGGAAATCAGCCCCAGCATTTT
TRBV19	TRBD1	TRBJ2-6	once	CASSIGTGGIPGANVLTF	TGTGCCAGTAGTATAGGCACAGGGGGCATCCCTGGGGCCAACGTCCTGACTTTC
TRBV4-1	NA	TRBJ2-1	NA	CASSQDDAGRRNEQFF	TGCGCCAGCAGCCAAGATGACGCGGGACGGCGCAATGAGCAGTTCTTC
TRBV6-1	TRBD1	TRBJ1-4	NA	CASSEAQGAGEKLFF	TGTGCCAGCAGTGAAGCGCAGGGGGCGGGTGAAAAACTGTTTTTT
TRBV6-4	NA	TRBJ2-2	few	CASSSGFPGELFF	TGTGCCAGCAGTTCGGGGTTTCCCGGGGAGCTGTTTTTT
TRBV9	TRBD1	TRBJ1-2	NA	CASSSRTGGGYTF	TGTGCCAGCAGCTCCCGGACAGGCGGAGGCTACACCTTC
TRBV7-2	NA	TRBJ1-2	NA	CASSLDPQGRVYGYTF	TGTGCCAGCAGCTTAGATCCCCAGGGGAGGGTCTATGGCTACACCTTC
TRBV5-1	TRBD2	TRBJ2-7	NA	CASSSGTTLTMEQYF	TGCGCCAGCAGCTCCGGGACTACCCTTACGATGGAGCAGTACTTC
TRBV18	NA	TRBJ2-6	NA	CASSPGQTGSSGANVLTF	TGTGCCAGCTCACCCGGACAGACGGGATCCTCTGGGGCCAACGTCCTGACTTTC
TRBV30	TRBD1	TRBJ2-7	NA	CAWARIVRGRRGQYF	TGTGCCTGGGCCCGGATCGTCAGGGGGCGCAGAGGGCAGTACTTC
TRBV9	NA	TRBJ2-1	many	CASSVVGASGGGEQFF	TGTGCCAGCAGCGTAGTTGGGGCTAGCGGAGGGGGTGAGCAGTTCTTC